Following are 31 T cell receptor beta chains from one sample sequenced in a study of T cell repertoires in cytomegalovirus infection. TCRdb re-called the reads through MiXCR, storing one row per CDR3 protein. The table records about 210,000 distinct CDR3 sequences, around 6.4% of them present only once. Input material: PBMCs. The receptor set was obtained from a human donor in good health (CMV status not recorded). Some clones in this sample may be carry-over from other donors' samples.

Many counts were recorded for this clonotype. The chain employs TRBV5-6 and TRBJ2-1; the D is unclear. This CDR3 is 12 amino acids long. Germline loops: CDR1 SGHDT, CDR2 YYEEEE. The V and J ends lost 4 bases and 8 bases respectively, with 10 bases between them. The CDR3 nucleotides read TGTGCCAGCAGCGCCCCCCTCGATGAGCAGTTCTTC. It specifies CASSAPLDEQFF.

This clonotype was counted at least ten times. V is TRBV7-8 and J is TRBJ2-2; TRBD2 matches at 8 bases. Germline loops: CDR1 SGHVS, CDR2 FQNEAQ. V lost 6 bases to trimming and J lost 2 bases; unmatched junction nucleotides: 11. CDR3 length: 17 amino acids. This chain's CDR3 is CASRQLGLAKNTGELFF. The CDR3 region has the DNA TGTGCCAGCAGACAACTCGGACTAGCCAAAAACACCGGGGAGCTGTTTTTT.

This clonotype was seen ten or more times. The V and J genes are TRBV28 and TRBJ1-6, with D perhaps TRBD1 (6 bases). Deletions cut 3 bases from V and 1 base from J, with 16 bases between. Germline values: CDR1 MDHEN, CDR2 SYDVKM. This CDR3 region has 18 residues. The CDR3 DNA reads TGTGCCAGCAGTTTGGGCAGGGGTGTTTTGTCCTATAATTCACCCCTCCACTTT. It encodes CASSLGRGVLSYNSPLHF.

This clonotype occurred a few times. The rearrangement joins TRBV30 to TRBJ1-1; D not certain. Germline values: CDR1 GTSNPN, CDR2 SVGIG (reference sequence). CDR3 length: 11 amino acids. The V end lost 0 bases, the J end lost 3 bases, and 2 bases lay between the germline ends. CDR3 loop: CAWSVYTEAFF. The CDR3 DNA follows: TGTGCCTGGAGTGTTTACACTGAAGCTTTCTTT.

This clonotype occurred many times. This chain links TRBV4-3 with TRBJ1-1; D is unresolved. The CDR3 loop spans 15 amino acids. The V end lost 2 bases, the J end lost 4 bases, and 14 bases lay between the germline ends. In germline, CDR1 is LGHNA, CDR2 YSLEER. Written as DNA, the CDR3 is TGCGCCAGCAGCCAATTTAAAGGGAGCGGCACTGAAGCTTTCTTT. Translating it yields CASSQFKGSGTEAFF.

This clonotype appeared many times. J is TRBJ2-6 and V is TRBV7-2; D may be TRBD2 (5 bases). The germline V gene has CDR1 SGHTA and CDR2 FQGNSA. V gave up 2 bases and J gave up 7 bases, with 21 bases separating them. The CDR3 extends over 18 amino acids. CDR3 residues: CASSLTGSVAGGANVLTF. CDR3 nucleotides: TGTGCCAGCAGCTTAACCGGGTCAGTCGCTGGAGGTGCCAACGTCCTGACTTTC.

On this clonotype itself: A much larger clone differs by one base, so this may be a read error. This rearrangement joins TRBV2 to TRBJ2-2; no clear D. This CDR3 is built from 15 residues. CDR1 SNHLY and CDR2 FYNNEI come from the germline V gene. CDR3 region: CANSEVAGLTGELFF. The CDR3 coding sequence is TGTGCCAACAGTGAAGTGGCTGGGTTGACCGGGGAGCTGTTTTTT.

In this sample, this clonotype turned up a few times. The chain employs TRBV20-1 and TRBJ1-1; 7 nucleotides align to TRBD1. The CDR3 runs 15 residues. The germline V gene has CDR1 DFQATT and CDR2 SNEGSKA (reference sequence). Germline trimming cut 3 bases from V and 3 bases from J; bases unmatched to any gene: 10. CDR3 residues: CSASRAQGVYTEAFF. CDR3 bases: TGCAGTGCTAGTCGGGCTCAGGGGGTATACACTGAAGCTTTCTTT.

At least ten counts were recorded for this clonotype. V and J are TRBV7-2 and TRBJ1-5, with D hard to call. Germline V gene sequence: CDR1 SGHTA, CDR2 FQGNSA. CDR3 size: 15 residues. Trimming shortened V by 5 bases and J by 6 bases, and 17 bases separated the two germline ends. CDR3 nucleotides: TGTGCCAGCAGCCCAACATCTTCGGGTACTCAGCCCCAGCATTTT. This codes for CASSPTSSGTQPQHF.

This clonotype was detected a few times. The chain couples TRBV7-4 to TRBJ1-2; D perhaps matches TRBD1 (5 bases). The V end was cut by 5 bases, the J end by 6 bases, with 19 bases between. This CDR3 contains 15 residues. The V gene's germline CDR1 is SGHVT and CDR2 SQSDAQ. CDR3 residues: CASSPGGAGTDGYTF. The CDR3 DNA is TGTGCCAGCAGCCCGGGTGGTGCAGGGACCGATGGCTACACCTTC.

This clonotype was seen ten or more times. This chain uses TRBV5-6 with TRBJ1-2; D uncertain. The V end was cut by 0 bases, the J end by 4 bases, with 10 bases between. CDR1 and CDR2 from the germline V gene are SGHDT and YYEEEE. This CDR3 contains 14 residues. CDR3 region: CASSLGSAVYGYTF. CDR3 nucleotide sequence: TGTGCCAGCAGCTTGGGTTCGGCGGTCTATGGCTACACCTTC.

This clonotype was detected only a few times. The chain combines TRBV14 with TRBJ1-1; tentative D call: TRBD1 (6 bases). The CDR3 extends over 15 amino acids. The germline V gene encodes CDR1 SGHDN and CDR2 FVKESK. Deletions cut 1 base from V and 1 base from J, with 10 bases between. The CDR3 loop reads CASSQARTENTEAFF. CDR3 DNA sequence: TGTGCCAGCAGCCAAGCCCGGACAGAGAACACTGAAGCTTTCTTT.

About this clonotype: A much larger clone lies one base from this, so it may be a read error. The chain has TRBV5-1 and TRBJ2-7; D perhaps matches TRBD1 (5 bases). This CDR3 comprises 15 residues. CDR1 is SGHRS, CDR2 YFSETQ, per germline. V was clipped by 3 bases and J by 3 bases, with 16 bases between them. Here the CDR3 DNA reads TGCGCCAGCAGCTCCTCGATAGGGGCCCTCTACGAGCAGTACTTC. This gives the protein CASSSSIGALYEQYF.

This clonotype was detected a few times. The chain carries TRBV20-1 and TRBJ2-7; the D call may be TRBD1 or TRBD2 (5 bases each). The CDR3 runs 12 residues. V lost 6 bases and J lost 6, with 15 bases in between. The germline gives CDR1 DFQATT, CDR2 SNEGSKA (reference sequence). The CDR3 DNA reads as TGCAGTGCCCGGGACGAAGGGCCCGAGCAGTACTTC. This gives the protein CSARDEGPEQYF.

This clonotype was seen more than once but under ten times. The CDR3 loop is CASSQDPGRGGWNEQFF. In nucleotides, the CDR3 is TGCGCCAGCAGCCAAGATCCGGGTCGGGGGGGGTGGAATGAGCAGTTCTTC. The V and J genes are TRBV4-1 and TRBJ2-1; 8 nucleotides align to TRBD2. This CDR3 spans 17 amino acids. Trimming took 0 bases from V and 7 from J; bases not matched to a gene: 11. From germline, CDR1 is MGHRA and CDR2 YSYEKL.

This chain links TRBV6-5 with TRBJ2-7; D gene uncertain. V lost 5 bases, J lost 6 bases, and 14 bases lay in between. Germline-derived CDR1 and CDR2 are MNHEY and SVGAGI. CDR3 length: 13 amino acids. The CDR3 bases are TGTGCCAGCAGTCCAATCGCTGGGATCGAGCAGTACTTC. Residues: CASSPIAGIEQYF.

In its sample, this clonotype was seen many times. The rearrangement uses TRBV7-9 and TRBJ2-2; D remains unclear. Germline V gives CDR1 SEHNR, CDR2 FQNEAQ (reference sequence). CDR3 length: 14 residues. V was shortened by 5 bases and J by 6 bases, with 13 bases between the two germline ends. Here the CDR3 DNA reads TGTGCCAGCAGCGCGAACGGCCTGCCCGGGGAGCTGTTTTTT. Its translation: CASSANGLPGELFF.

In its sample, this clonotype was seen many times. The V and J genes are TRBV7-2 and TRBJ1-1; no clear D gene. Looked up from germline, CDR1 is SGHTA and CDR2 is FQGNSA. The germline V and J ends were trimmed by 3 bases and 0 bases, with 8 bases remaining between them. The CDR3 covers 14 residues. The CDR3 is CASSFLHVNTEAFF. CDR3 bases: TGTGCCAGCAGCTTTCTACATGTGAACACTGAAGCTTTCTTT.

This clonotype was picked up many times. The genes are TRBV5-4 and TRBJ2-7, with TRBD1 matching over 9 bases. This CDR3 contains 15 residues. V was pared by 2 bases and J by 1 base, with 4 bases of the junction left unmatched. Germline CDR1 reads SGHNT; CDR2 reads YYREEE (reference sequence). In DNA, the CDR3 is TGTGCCAGCAGCTTTAAGACAGGGGGATCCTACGAGCAGTACTTC. Protein: CASSFKTGGSYEQYF.

This clonotype was detected ten times or more. This chain links TRBV20-1 with TRBJ2-1, with unresolved D. The V gene lost 0 bases and the J gene lost 7 bases, with 7 bases spanning the gap. Germline CDR1 is DFQATT and CDR2 is SNEGSKA (reference sequence). The CDR3 sequence is 12 residues long. CDR3 sequence: CSARDHRNEQFF. CDR3 bases: TGCAGTGCTAGAGATCATAGAAATGAGCAGTTCTTC.

At least ten counts were recorded for this clonotype. The V gene is TRBV5-1, the J gene TRBJ2-1; D not resolved. The CDR3 runs 12 residues. V lost 0 bases to trimming and J lost 8 bases, with 6 bases between them. Looked up from germline, CDR1 is SGHRS and CDR2 is YFSETQ. The CDR3 sequence is CASSLVSDEQFF. The CDR3 DNA sequence: TGCGCCAGCAGCTTGGTGTCCGATGAGCAGTTCTTC.

This clonotype was picked up many times. The rearrangement joins TRBV29-1 to TRBJ2-3, with TRBD2 identical over 10 bases. Germline CDR1 is SQVTM and CDR2 is ANQGSEA. The CDR3 consists of 14 residues. The trim removed 6 bases at V and 4 bases at J, leaving 7 bases unmatched. As DNA, the CDR3 is TGCAGCGTCTCTAGCGGGGGAGGAGCAGATACGCAGTATTTT. Protein sequence: CSVSSGGGADTQYF.

The V call is TRBV7-9, the J call TRBJ1-2, with 7 bases aligning to TRBD1. The ends lost 2 bases at V and 3 bases at J; junction bases unmatched: 6. The CDR3 runs 15 residues. Germline CDR1 is SEHNR and CDR2 is FQNEAQ (reference sequence). The CDR3 bases are TGTGCCAGCAGCTTAAGGGCTGACAGGGACTATGGCTACACCTTC. It codes for CASSLRADRDYGYTF.

This clonotype was counted ten times or more. The chain couples TRBV7-2 to TRBJ2-3, with D possibly being TRBD2 (5 bases). This CDR3 contains 16 residues. V was cut by 5 bases and J by 3 bases, with 18 bases left in between. From germline, CDR1 is SGHTA and CDR2 FQGNSA. CDR3 DNA: TGTGCCAGCAGCCCCGAGCGGTTTTCTCGAACAGATACGCAGTATTTT. This translates into CASSPERFSRTDTQYF.

A note on this clonotype: A read error is likely, as this CDR3 ends without the conserved phenylalanine or tryptophan. The gene calls are TRBV6-2 or TRBV6-3 and TRBJ1-1; no reliable D call. The CDR3 totals 16 residues. V was pared by 0 bases and J by 0 bases, with 11 bases between. Germline CDR1 is MNHEY and CDR2 is SVGEGT. The CDR3 spells CASSYSRTLLNTEAFS. The DNA of the CDR3 is TGTGCCAGCAGTTACTCCCGGACCCTTTTGAACACTGAAGCTTTCTCT.

In this sample, this clonotype turned up many times. The V and J genes are TRBV7-9 and TRBJ1-2, with no clear D. Germline CDR1 is SEHNR and CDR2 is FQNEAQ (reference sequence). The CDR3 spans 13 residues. With 0 bases removed from V and 6 bases from J, the gap between germline ends came to 8 bases. CDR3 in amino acids: CASSLAASDGYTF. CDR3 nucleotides: TGTGCCAGCAGCTTAGCGGCCTCGGATGGCTACACCTTC.

The V call is TRBV11-3, the J call TRBJ2-3, with 10 bases fitting TRBD2. Germline V gene lookup returns CDR1 SGHNT and CDR2 YENEEA. The CDR3 covers 15 residues. The J segment lost 5 bases and the V segment lost 3 bases, leaving 5 bases of the junction unmatched. CDR3 sequence reads: CASSFERGGQDTQYF. Written as DNA, the CDR3 is TGTGCCAGCAGCTTCGAGCGGGGGGGCCAAGATACGCAGTATTTT.

This clonotype appeared many times. The chain employs TRBV15 and TRBJ2-3; 7 nucleotides align to TRBD2. In germline, CDR1 is LNHNV, CDR2 YYDKDF (reference sequence). Trimming took 0 bases from V and 5 from J; bases not matched to a gene: 20. The CDR3 covers 20 residues. The DNA of the CDR3 is TGTGCCACCAGCAGAGATCGAGGTATATTCGGGCGGGGGACTGAAGATACGCAGTATTTT. It encodes CATSRDRGIFGRGTEDTQYF. Combining the CDR3 with reference TRBV15 and TRBJ2-3 gives the whole variable domain DAMVIQNPRYQVTQFGKPVTLSCSQTLNHNVMYWYQQKSSQAPKLLFHYYDKDFNNEADTPDNFQSRRPNTSFCFLDIRSPGLGDTAMYLCATSRDRGIFGRGTEDTQYFGPGTRLTVL.

The table lists this clonotype with many counts. The DNA of the CDR3 is TGTGCCAGCAGCCCCCCCCGGGACAGGCCTAAAAACATTCAGTACTTC. Its translation: CASSPPRDRPKNIQYF. The chain carries TRBV7-2 and TRBJ2-4; 8 nucleotides line up with TRBD1. Per the germline V gene, CDR1 is SGHTA and CDR2 is FQGNSA. The V and J ends lost 5 bases and 4 bases, in that order; junction bases with no gene match: 10. The CDR3 extends over 16 amino acids.

This clonotype was picked up many times. The chain carries TRBV12-3 or TRBV12-4 and TRBJ1-5; 8 bases are a match to TRBD1. The CDR3 loop spans 15 amino acids. The junction had 9 bases not matched to a gene; V was cut back by 4 bases and J by 7 bases. The CDR3: CASSSQGGWGQPQHF. Written as DNA, the CDR3 is TGTGCCAGCAGTTCACAGGGGGGATGGGGACAGCCCCAGCATTTT.

This clonotype was picked up many times. This CDR3 is CASSSSDEQYF. The CDR3 nucleotides are TGTGCCAGCAGCTCGAGCGACGAGCAGTACTTC. This chain uses TRBV7-9 with TRBJ2-7; D unclear. The V gene lost 4 bases and the J gene lost 5 bases, with 6 bases spanning the gap. Germline CDR1 is SEHNR and CDR2 is FQNEAQ (reference sequence). The CDR3 length is 11 residues. The whole variable domain, remainder taken from reference TRBV7-9 and TRBJ2-7, is DTGVSQNPRHKITKRGQNVTFRCDPISEHNRLYWYRQTLGQGPEFLTYFQNEAQLEKSRLLSDRFSAERPKGSFSTLEIQRTEQGDSAMYLCASSSSDEQYFGPGTRLTVT.